Listed below are T cell receptor beta chains from one sample, sequenced in a study of blood T cell repertoires in COVID-19. Sequenced by immunoSEQ multiplex PCR; TCRdb stores in-frame clones only, minus some. In the table there are over 35,000 clones, just under 80% of which are singletons. Sequenced material: peripheral blood. The receptors shown here come from a man between 60 and 70 years old with acute or convalescent COVID-19. CDR3s include the opening cysteine and the closing phenylalanine or tryptophan. D genes are given only for firm matches. A row's size may be missing; if present it is once, few, many or a size class.

abundance: .
d_gene: .
v_gene: TRBV6-1
j_gene: TRBJ2-4
CDR3aa: CASSEDSRRAKNIQYF
CDR3nt: TGTGCCAGCAGTGAAGACAGCCGAAGAGCCAAAAACATTCAGTACTTC

abundance: .
d_gene: .
v_gene: TRBV24-1
j_gene: TRBJ1-2
CDR3aa: CATQRTEDYGYTF
CDR3nt: TGTGCCACCCAACGGACAGAAGACTATGGCTACACCTTC

abundance: .
d_gene: .
v_gene: TRBV11-3
j_gene: TRBJ2-3
CDR3aa: CASSLRGTSPSTDTQYF
CDR3nt: TGTGCCAGCAGCTTAAGGGGGACAAGCCCTAGCACAGATACGCAGTATTTT

abundance: .
d_gene: TRBD2
v_gene: TRBV30
j_gene: TRBJ2-1
CDR3aa: CAWSAGTSGLLSSYNEQFF
CDR3nt: TGTGCCTGGAGCGCCGGGACTAGCGGGCTATTAAGCTCCTACAATGAGCAGTTCTTC

abundance: .
d_gene: TRBD2
v_gene: TRBV19
j_gene: TRBJ2-2
CDR3aa: CASSIGTSGRANTGELFF
CDR3nt: TGTGCCAGTAGTATAGGTACTAGCGGGAGGGCGAACACCGGGGAGCTGTTTTTT

abundance: .
d_gene: TRBD1
v_gene: TRBV5-6
j_gene: TRBJ2-5
CDR3aa: CASSLGLQGVAETQYF
CDR3nt: TGTGCCAGCAGCTTGGGGTTACAGGGGGTAGCGGAGACCCAGTACTTC

abundance: .
d_gene: .
v_gene: TRBV6-5
j_gene: TRBJ1-2
CDR3aa: CASSPSGIDYGYTF
CDR3nt: TGTGCCAGCAGCCCCTCGGGAATAGACTATGGCTACACCTTC

abundance: .
d_gene: TRBD1
v_gene: TRBV6-1
j_gene: TRBJ2-1
CDR3aa: CASSEAGQGKQFF
CDR3nt: TGTGCCAGCAGTGAAGCGGGACAGGGGAAGCAGTTCTTC

abundance: few
d_gene: .
v_gene: TRBV6-5
j_gene: TRBJ1-4
CDR3aa: CASSYGQLNEKLFF
CDR3nt: TGTGCCAGCAGTTACGGACAGCTGAATGAAAAACTGTTTTTT

abundance: .
d_gene: .
v_gene: TRBV12-3/TRBV12-4
j_gene: TRBJ2-3
CDR3aa: CASSSLSTDTQYF
CDR3nt: TGTGCCAGCAGTTCCCTCTCCACAGATACGCAGTATTTT

abundance: few
d_gene: .
v_gene: TRBV13
j_gene: TRBJ2-3
CDR3aa: CASSRQGITRDTQYF
CDR3nt: TGTGCCAGCAGCCGGCAGGGTATCACACGTGATACGCAGTATTTT

abundance: .
d_gene: TRBD1
v_gene: TRBV5-1
j_gene: TRBJ2-5
CDR3aa: CASSTQGLGETQYF
CDR3nt: TGCGCCAGCAGCACACAGGGGCTCGGGGAGACCCAGTACTTC

abundance: .
d_gene: TRBD1
v_gene: TRBV27
j_gene: TRBJ2-2
CDR3aa: CASRSDRGRGELFF
CDR3nt: TGTGCCAGCAGATCTGACAGGGGGAGGGGGGAGCTGTTTTTT

abundance: .
d_gene: TRBD2
v_gene: TRBV6-1
j_gene: TRBJ2-3
CDR3aa: CASSEAPSGRPDTQYF
CDR3nt: TGTGCCAGCAGTGAAGCACCTAGCGGGAGGCCCGATACGCAGTATTTT

abundance: .
d_gene: .
v_gene: TRBV5-1
j_gene: TRBJ2-1
CDR3aa: CASGIRDSSYNEQFF
CDR3nt: TGCGCCAGCGGAATCCGGGATAGCTCCTACAATGAGCAGTTCTTC

abundance: .
d_gene: TRBD2
v_gene: TRBV12-3/TRBV12-4
j_gene: TRBJ2-2
CDR3aa: CASRGLATGELFF
CDR3nt: TGTGCCAGCAGGGGACTAGCTACCGGGGAGCTGTTTTTT

abundance: .
d_gene: TRBD2
v_gene: TRBV3-1/TRBV3-2
j_gene: TRBJ2-1
CDR3aa: CASSQIVCGRASFYNEQFF
CDR3nt: TGTGCCAGCAGCCAAATAGTTTGTGGGAGGGCGAGTTTTTACAATGAGCAGTTCTTC